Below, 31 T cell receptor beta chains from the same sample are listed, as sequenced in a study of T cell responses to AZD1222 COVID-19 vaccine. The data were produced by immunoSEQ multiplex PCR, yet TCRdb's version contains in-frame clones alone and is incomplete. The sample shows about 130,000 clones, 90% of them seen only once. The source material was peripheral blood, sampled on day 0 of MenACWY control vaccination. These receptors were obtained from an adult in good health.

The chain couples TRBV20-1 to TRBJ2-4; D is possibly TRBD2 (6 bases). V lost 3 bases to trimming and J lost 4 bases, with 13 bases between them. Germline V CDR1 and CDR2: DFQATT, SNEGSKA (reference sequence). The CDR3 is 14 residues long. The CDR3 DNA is TGCAGTGCTAGTCGCACGAGCGGGAAAAACATTCAGTACTTC. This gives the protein CSASRTSGKNIQYF.

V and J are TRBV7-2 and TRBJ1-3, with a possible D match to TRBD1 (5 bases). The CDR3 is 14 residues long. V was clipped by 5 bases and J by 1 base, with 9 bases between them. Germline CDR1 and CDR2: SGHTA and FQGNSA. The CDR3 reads CASSTQGSGNTIYF. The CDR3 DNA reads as TGTGCCAGCAGCACGCAGGGTTCTGGAAACACCATATATTTT.

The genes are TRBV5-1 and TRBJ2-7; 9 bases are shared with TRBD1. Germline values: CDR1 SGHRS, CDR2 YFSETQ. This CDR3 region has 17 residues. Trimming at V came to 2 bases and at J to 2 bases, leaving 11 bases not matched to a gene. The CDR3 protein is CASSLRVGTGNAYEQYF. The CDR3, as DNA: TGCGCCAGCAGCTTAAGAGTAGGGACAGGGAATGCCTACGAGCAGTACTTC. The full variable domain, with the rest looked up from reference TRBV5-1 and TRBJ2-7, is KAGVTQTPRYLIKTRGQQVTLSCSPISGHRSVSWYQQTPGQGLQFLFEYFSETQRNKGNFPGRFSGRQFSNSRSEMNVSTLELGDSALYLCASSLRVGTGNAYEQYFGPGTRLTVT.

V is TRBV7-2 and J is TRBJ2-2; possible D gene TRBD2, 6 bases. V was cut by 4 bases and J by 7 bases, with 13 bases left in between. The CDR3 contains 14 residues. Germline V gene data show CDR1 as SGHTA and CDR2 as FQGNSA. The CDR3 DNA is TGTGCCAGCAGCTCGACTAGTTCCGGCGGGGAGCTGTTTTTT. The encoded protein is CASSSTSSGGELFF.

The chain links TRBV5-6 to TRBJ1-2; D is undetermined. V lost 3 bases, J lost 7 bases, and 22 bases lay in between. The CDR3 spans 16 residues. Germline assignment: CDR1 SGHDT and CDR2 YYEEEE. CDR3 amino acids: CASSWLGEGTTTGYTF. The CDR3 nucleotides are TGTGCCAGCAGCTGGCTTGGGGAGGGAACTACAACTGGCTACACCTTC.

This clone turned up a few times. CDR3 region: CASSYSKWGPNSPLHF. The CDR3 DNA is TGTGCCAGCAGTTACTCGAAATGGGGGCCAAATTCACCCCTCCACTTT. This chain uses TRBV6-5 with TRBJ1-6; a weak D match, TRBD1 (6 bases). V lost 0 bases and J 7 bases, leaving 13 bases between the germline ends. The germline V gene has CDR1 MNHEY and CDR2 SVGAGI. The CDR3 is made up of 16 amino acids.

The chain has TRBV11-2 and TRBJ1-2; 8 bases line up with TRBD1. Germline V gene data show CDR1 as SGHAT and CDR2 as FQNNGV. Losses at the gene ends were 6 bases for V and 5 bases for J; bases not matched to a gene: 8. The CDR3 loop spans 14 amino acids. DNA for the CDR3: TGTGCCAGCAGAGAAATAGGGACAGGTTATGGCTACACCTTC. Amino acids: CASREIGTGYGYTF.

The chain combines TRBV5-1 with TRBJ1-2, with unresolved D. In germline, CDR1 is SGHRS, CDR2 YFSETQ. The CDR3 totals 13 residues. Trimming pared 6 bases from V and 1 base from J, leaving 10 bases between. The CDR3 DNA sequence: TGCGCCAGCACCGACACCCTTAACTATGGCTACACCTTC. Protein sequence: CASTDTLNYGYTF.

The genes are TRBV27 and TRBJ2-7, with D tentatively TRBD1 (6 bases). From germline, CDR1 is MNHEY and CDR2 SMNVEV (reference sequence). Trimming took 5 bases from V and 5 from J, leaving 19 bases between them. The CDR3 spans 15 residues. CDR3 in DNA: TGTGCCAGCAGTCCCTTTGGGGACAATAACCACGAGCAGTACTTC. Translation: CASSPFGDNNHEQYF.

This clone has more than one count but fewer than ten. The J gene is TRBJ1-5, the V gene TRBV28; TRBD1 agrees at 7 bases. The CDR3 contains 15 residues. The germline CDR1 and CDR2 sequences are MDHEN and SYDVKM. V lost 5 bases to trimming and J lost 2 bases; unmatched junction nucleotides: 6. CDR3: CASSTTGIGNQPQHF. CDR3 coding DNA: TGTGCCAGCAGTACGACAGGGATAGGCAATCAGCCCCAGCATTTT.

The chain's CDR3 is CASSLGQMTSTDTQYF. DNA for the CDR3: TGTGCCAGCAGCTTAGGACAGATGACTAGCACAGATACGCAGTATTTT. The rearrangement joins TRBV7-9 to TRBJ2-3, with D maybe TRBD1 (5 bases). V was clipped by 1 base and J by 0 bases, with 11 bases between them. CDR3 length: 16 amino acids. The germline V gene has CDR1 SEHNR and CDR2 FQNEAQ (reference sequence).

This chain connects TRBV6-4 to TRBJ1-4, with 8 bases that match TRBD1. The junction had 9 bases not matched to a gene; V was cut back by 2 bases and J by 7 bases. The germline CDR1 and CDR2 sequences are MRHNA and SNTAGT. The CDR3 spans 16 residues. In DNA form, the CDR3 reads TGTGCCAGCAGTGACCCCCGACAGGGGAACGGTGAAAAACTGTTTTTT. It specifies CASSDPRQGNGEKLFF.

The CDR3 loop reads CASSERGGANTGELFF. In DNA form, the CDR3 reads TGTGCCAGCAGCGAGAGAGGTGGGGCCAACACCGGGGAGCTGTTTTTT. The chain joins TRBV7-8 to TRBJ2-2; D perhaps matches TRBD1 (5 bases). This CDR3 has 16 residues. Germline V gives CDR1 SGHVS, CDR2 FQNEAQ. The germline V and J ends were trimmed by 5 bases and 2 bases, with 15 bases remaining between them.

CDR3 in amino acids: CASNYGGLRGYTF. The CDR3 coding sequence is TGTGCCAGCAACTACGGGGGGTTAAGGGGCTACACCTTC. This chain uses TRBV28 with TRBJ1-2, with D possibly TRBD1 on 5 matching bases. The germline V and J ends were trimmed by 7 bases and 8 bases, with 17 bases remaining between them. The CDR3 runs 13 residues. Germline V CDR1 and CDR2: MDHEN, SYDVKM.

The CDR3 region has the DNA TGTGCCAGCAGCTTGGTGTATCGACAGGACCTCGGGTACAGACCCCTCCACTTT. Its translation: CASSLVYRQDLGYRPLHF. The rearrangement joins TRBV5-5 to TRBJ1-6, with a tentative D call TRBD1 (6 bases). The length of the CDR3 is 18 residues. Per the germline V gene, CDR1 is SGHKS and CDR2 is YYEKEE (reference sequence). V dropped 0 bases and J dropped 12 bases, with 25 bases sitting between them.

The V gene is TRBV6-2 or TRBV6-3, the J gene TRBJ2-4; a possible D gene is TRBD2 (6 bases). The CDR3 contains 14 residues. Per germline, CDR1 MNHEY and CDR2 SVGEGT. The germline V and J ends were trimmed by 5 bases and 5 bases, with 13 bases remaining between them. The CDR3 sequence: CASSRRGSENIQYF. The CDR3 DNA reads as TGTGCCAGCAGTCGGCGGGGTTCGGAAAACATTCAGTACTTC.

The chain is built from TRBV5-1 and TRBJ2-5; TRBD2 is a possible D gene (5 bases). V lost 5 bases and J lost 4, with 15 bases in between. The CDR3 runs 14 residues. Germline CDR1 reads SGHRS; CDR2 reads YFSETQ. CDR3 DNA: TGCGCCAGCAGGGGGTTGATGGAGGTAGAGACCCAGTACTTC. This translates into CASRGLMEVETQYF.

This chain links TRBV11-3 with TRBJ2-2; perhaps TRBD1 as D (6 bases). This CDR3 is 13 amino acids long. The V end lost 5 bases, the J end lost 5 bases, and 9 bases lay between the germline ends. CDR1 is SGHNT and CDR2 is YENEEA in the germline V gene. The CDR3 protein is CASSDQGTGELFF. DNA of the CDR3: TGTGCCAGCAGCGACCAGGGGACCGGGGAGCTGTTTTTT.

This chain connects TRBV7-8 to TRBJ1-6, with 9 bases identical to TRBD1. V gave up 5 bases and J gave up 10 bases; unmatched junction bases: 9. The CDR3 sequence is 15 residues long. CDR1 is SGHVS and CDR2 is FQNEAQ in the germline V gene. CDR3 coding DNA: TGTGCCAGCAGCCCTAGCGGGACAGGGCGCTCACCCCTCCACTTT. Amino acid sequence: CASSPSGTGRSPLHF.

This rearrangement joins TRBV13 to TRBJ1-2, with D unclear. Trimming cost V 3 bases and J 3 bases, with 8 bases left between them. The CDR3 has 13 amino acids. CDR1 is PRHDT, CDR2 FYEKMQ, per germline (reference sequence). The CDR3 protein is CASSLGWDYGYTF. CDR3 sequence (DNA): TGTGCCAGCAGCTTGGGGTGGGACTATGGCTACACCTTC.

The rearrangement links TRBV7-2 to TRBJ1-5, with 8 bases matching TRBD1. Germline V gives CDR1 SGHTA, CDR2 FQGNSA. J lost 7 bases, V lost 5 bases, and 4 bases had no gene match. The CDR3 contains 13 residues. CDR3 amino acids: CASSTQGDQPQHF. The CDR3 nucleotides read TGTGCCAGCAGCACACAGGGGGACCAGCCCCAGCATTTT.

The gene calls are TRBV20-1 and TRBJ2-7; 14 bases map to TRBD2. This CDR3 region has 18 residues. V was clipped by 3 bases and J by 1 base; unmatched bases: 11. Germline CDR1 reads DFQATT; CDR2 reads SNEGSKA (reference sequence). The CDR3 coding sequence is TGCAGTGCTAGTAGGGGGACTAGCGGGAGATCTGGGTCCTACGAGCAGTACTTC. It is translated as CSASRGTSGRSGSYEQYF.

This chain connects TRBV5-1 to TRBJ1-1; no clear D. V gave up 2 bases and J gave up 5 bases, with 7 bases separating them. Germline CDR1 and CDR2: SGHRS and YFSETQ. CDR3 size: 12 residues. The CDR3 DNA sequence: TGCGCCAGCAGCTTCTCCCGGACTGAAGCTTTCTTT. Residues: CASSFSRTEAFF. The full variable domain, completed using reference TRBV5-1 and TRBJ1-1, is KAGVTQTPRYLIKTRGQQVTLSCSPISGHRSVSWYQQTPGQGLQFLFEYFSETQRNKGNFPGRFSGRQFSNSRSEMNVSTLELGDSALYLCASSFSRTEAFFGQGTRLTVV.

CDR3 DNA sequence: TGCGCCAGCAGCTTGGGGCAGCTTAGCACAGATACGCAGTATTTT. Its translation: CASSLGQLSTDTQYF. V is TRBV5-1 and J is TRBJ2-3; D is unclear. The CDR3 is 15 amino acids. From germline, CDR1 is SGHRS and CDR2 YFSETQ. Trimming stripped 0 bases from V and 0 bases from J, with 8 bases between.

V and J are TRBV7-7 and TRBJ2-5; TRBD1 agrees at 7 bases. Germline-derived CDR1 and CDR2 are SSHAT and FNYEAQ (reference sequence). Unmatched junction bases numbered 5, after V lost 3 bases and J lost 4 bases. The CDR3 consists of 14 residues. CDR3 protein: CASSFQGGVETQYF. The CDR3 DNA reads TGTGCCAGCAGCTTCCAAGGGGGCGTAGAGACCCAGTACTTC.

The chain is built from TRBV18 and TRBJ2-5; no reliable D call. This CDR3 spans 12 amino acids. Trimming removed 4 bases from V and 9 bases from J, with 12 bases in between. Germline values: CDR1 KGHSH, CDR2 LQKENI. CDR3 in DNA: TGTGCCAGCTCACTAAAGGCTCCCTCCCAGTACTTC. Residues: CASSLKAPSQYF.

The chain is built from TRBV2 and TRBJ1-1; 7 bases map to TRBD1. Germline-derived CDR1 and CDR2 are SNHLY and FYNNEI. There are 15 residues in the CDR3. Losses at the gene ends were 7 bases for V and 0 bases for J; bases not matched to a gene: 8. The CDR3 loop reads CASTRQGAMNTEAFF. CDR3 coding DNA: TGTGCCAGCACCCGACAGGGAGCGATGAACACTGAAGCTTTCTTT.

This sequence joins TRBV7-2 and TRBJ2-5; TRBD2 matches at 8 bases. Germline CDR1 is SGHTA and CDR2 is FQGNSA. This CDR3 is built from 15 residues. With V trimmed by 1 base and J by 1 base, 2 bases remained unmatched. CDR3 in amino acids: CASSLGLAGQETQYF. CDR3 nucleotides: TGTGCCAGCAGCTTAGGCCTAGCGGGCCAAGAGACCCAGTACTTC. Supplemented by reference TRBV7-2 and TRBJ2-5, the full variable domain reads GAGVSQSPSNKVTEKGKDVELRCDPISGHTALYWYRQSLGQGLEFLIYFQGNSAPDKSGLPSDRFSAERTGGSVSTLTIQRTQQEDSAVYLCASSLGLAGQETQYFGPGTRLLVL.

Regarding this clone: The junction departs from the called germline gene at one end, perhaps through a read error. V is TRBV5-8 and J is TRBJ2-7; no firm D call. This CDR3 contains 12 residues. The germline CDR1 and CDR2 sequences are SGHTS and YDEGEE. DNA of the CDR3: TGTGCCAGCAGCTTGCGCGTATCAGGCGGACGGTTC. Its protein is CASSLRVSGGRF.

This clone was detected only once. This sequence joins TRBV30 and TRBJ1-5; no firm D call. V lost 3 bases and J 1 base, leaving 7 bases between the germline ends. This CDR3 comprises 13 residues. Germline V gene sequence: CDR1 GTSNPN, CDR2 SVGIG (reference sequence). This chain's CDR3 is CAWSEGSNQPQHF. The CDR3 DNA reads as TGTGCCTGGAGCGAAGGCAGCAATCAGCCCCAGCATTTT.

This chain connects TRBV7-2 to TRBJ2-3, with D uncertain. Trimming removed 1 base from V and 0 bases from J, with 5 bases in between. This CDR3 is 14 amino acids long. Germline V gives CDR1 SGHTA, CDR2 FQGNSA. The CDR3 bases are TGTGCCAGCAGCTTAGTCGGTAGCACAGATACGCAGTATTTT. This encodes CASSLVGSTDTQYF. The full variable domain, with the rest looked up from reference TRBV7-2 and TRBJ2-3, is GAGVSQSPSNKVTEKGKDVELRCDPISGHTALYWYRQSLGQGLEFLIYFQGNSAPDKSGLPSDRFSAERTGGSVSTLTIQRTQQEDSAVYLCASSLVGSTDTQYFGPGTRLTVL.